This T cell receptor (beta chain) originates from a study of naive and memory T cell subsets. Cells stained for CD3, CD4, CD8, CD45RA, CD27 and viability were sorted into four CD45RA/CD27 subsets. Of note for this clonotype: Its target is unknown.

Notes on the study in general: A few larger clonotypes appeared in naive repertoires, especially CD8, possibly memory cells re-expressing CD45RA. Gini index rose across naive, CM, EM and EMRA in CD4 and CD8.

An equimolar mix of two oligonucleotides served as the beta constant-region primer for TRBC1 and TRBC2. Four rounds of PCR amplified the ligated cDNA using nested alpha and beta constant-region primers plus SP2. A 12-nucleotide UMI and the SP2 primer were added to the cDNA 3' end by oligonucleotide ligation. MiXCR, applied by TCRdb to the UMI-ligation and nested PCR reads, yields one record per CDR3 protein. Of around 100,000 distinct CDR3 sequences in the sample, roughly 14% are singletons; the top ten hold roughly 3.1%. Germline assignment: CDR1 DFQATT and CDR2 SNEGSKA (reference sequence). V was clipped by 0 bases and J by 1 base, with 12 bases between them. This CDR3 comprises 15 residues.

Sequences were obtained from naive CD8+ T cells from blood. The J gene is TRBJ1-1, the V gene TRBV20-1; D uncertain. The clonotype was recovered from a human donor in good health. The CDR3 sequence is CSARDIATTNTEAFF. DNA for the CDR3: TGCAGTGCTAGAGATATCGCGACAACGAACACTGAAGCTTTCTTT.